These 4 T cell receptor beta chains came from one sample sequenced in a study of human T cells and chemical hapten exposure (dated by TCRdb to the early 2020s). Receptor libraries were prepared by RACE. Reads for this sample came from a NextSeq 500. TCRdb reran the public reads through fastp at Q25 and MiXCR, keeping productive beta chains. Rows matching on CDR3 protein sequence are summarized as one entry with the most common DNA and genes. The sample includes more than 30,000 distinct CDR3 sequences, with roughly 6.4% observed a single time. Roughly 9.1% of the sample lies in the top ten. The label giving this sample's time point can be read as: patch test 1, 2 weeks after DPC sensitization. Reading the label with the study, this specimen's treatment or condition is: therapeutic diphenylcyclopropenone sensitization with weekly scalp DPC. Unfractionated whole blood was collected in Tempus Blood RNA tubes, and total RNA was extracted from that blood.

The material sequenced was whole blood, taken in connection with sensitization to the hapten diphenylcyclopropenone (DPC). Receptor source: a woman between 25 and 40 years old with alopecia areata. Some clones in this sample may be carry-over from other donors' samples.

This clonotype was detected many times. This chain uses TRBV27 with TRBJ2-2; D is unclear. CDR1 MNHEY and CDR2 SMNVEV come from the germline V gene (reference sequence). This CDR3 comprises 12 residues. V shed 3 bases and J shed 3 bases, with 2 bases lying between them. The CDR3 loop is CASSFDTGELFF. As DNA, the CDR3 is TGTGCCAGCAGTTTTGACACCGGGGAGCTGTTTTTT.

This chain uses TRBV5-4 with TRBJ2-3, with 7 bases fitting TRBD1. Germline V CDR1 and CDR2: SGHNT, YYREEE (reference sequence). J lost 3 bases, V lost 4 bases, and 5 bases had no gene match. This CDR3 comprises 14 residues. This CDR3 is CASSTGTETDTQYF. The CDR3 nucleotides read TGTGCCAGCAGCACCGGGACAGAGACAGATACGCAGTATTTT.

This clonotype was recorded at least ten times. This chain uses TRBV7-3 with TRBJ1-1; D remains ambiguous. V lost 0 bases and J 6 bases, leaving 11 bases between the germline ends. Germline-derived CDR1 and CDR2 are SGHTA and FQGTGA. The CDR3 loop spans 14 amino acids. CDR3 nucleotides: TGTGCCAGCAGCTTAACCCCATTCGGTTCTGAAGCTTTCTTT. It is translated as CASSLTPFGSEAFF.

In this sample, this clonotype turned up a few times. This chain connects TRBV30 to TRBJ1-5; the D gene is possibly TRBD1 (5 bases). The germline CDR1 and CDR2 sequences are GTSNPN and SVGIG (reference sequence). This CDR3 has 14 residues. The ends were cut back, 4 bases at V and 6 bases at J, with 16 bases in the middle. CDR3 loop: CAWTSGGDGQPQHF. The CDR3, as DNA: TGTGCCTGGACCAGTGGTGGGGACGGTCAGCCCCAGCATTTT.